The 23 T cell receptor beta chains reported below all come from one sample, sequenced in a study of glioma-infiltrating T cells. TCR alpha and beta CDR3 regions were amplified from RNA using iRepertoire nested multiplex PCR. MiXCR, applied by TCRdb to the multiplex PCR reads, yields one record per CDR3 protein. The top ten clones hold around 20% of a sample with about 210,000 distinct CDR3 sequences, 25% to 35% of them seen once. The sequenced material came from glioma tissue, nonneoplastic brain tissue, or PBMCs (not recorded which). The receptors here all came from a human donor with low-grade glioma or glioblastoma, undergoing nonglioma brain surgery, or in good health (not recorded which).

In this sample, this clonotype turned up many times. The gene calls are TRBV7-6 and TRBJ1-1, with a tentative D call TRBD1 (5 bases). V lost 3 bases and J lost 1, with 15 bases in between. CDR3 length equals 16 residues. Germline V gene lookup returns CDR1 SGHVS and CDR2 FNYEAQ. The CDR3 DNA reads TGTGCCAGCAGCTTGGACGAAGAGGGGCGGAACACTGAAGCTTTCTTT. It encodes CASSLDEEGRNTEAFF.

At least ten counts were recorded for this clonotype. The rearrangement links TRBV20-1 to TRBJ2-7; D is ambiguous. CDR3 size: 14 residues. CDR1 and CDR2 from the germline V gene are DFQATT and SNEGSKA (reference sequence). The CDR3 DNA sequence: TGCAGCCCCGCGGCCGCGGTAATCTCCTACGAGCAGTACTTC. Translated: CSPAAAVISYEQYF.

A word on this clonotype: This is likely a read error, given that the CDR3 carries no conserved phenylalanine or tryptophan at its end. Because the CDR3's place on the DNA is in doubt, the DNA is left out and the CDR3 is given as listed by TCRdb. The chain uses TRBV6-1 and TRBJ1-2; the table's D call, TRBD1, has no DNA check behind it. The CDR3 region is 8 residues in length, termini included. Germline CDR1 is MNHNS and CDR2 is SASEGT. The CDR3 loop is CASRGQGV.

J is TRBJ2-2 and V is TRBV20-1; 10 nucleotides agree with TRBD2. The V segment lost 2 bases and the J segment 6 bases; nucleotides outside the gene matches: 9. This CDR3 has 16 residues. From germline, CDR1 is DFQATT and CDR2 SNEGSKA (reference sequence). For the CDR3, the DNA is TGCAGTGCTAGATCCCCTAGCGGGAGTTTTGCCGGGGAGCTGTTTTTT. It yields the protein CSARSPSGSFAGELFF.

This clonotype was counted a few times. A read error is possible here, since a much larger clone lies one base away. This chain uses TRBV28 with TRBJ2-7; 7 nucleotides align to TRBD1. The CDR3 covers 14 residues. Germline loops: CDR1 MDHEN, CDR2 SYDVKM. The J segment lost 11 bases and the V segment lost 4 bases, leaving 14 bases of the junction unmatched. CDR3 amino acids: CASSSRNRDSPEYF. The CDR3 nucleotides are TGTGCCAGCAGTTCCCGAAACCGGGACAGCCCTGAGTACTTC.

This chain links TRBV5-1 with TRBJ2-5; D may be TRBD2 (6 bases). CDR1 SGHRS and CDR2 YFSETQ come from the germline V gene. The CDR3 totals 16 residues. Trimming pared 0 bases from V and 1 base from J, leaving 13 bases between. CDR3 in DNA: TGCGCCAGCAGCTTGGTTCCGGCGCGGGGCCAAGAGACCCAGTACTTC. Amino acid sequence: CASSLVPARGQETQYF.

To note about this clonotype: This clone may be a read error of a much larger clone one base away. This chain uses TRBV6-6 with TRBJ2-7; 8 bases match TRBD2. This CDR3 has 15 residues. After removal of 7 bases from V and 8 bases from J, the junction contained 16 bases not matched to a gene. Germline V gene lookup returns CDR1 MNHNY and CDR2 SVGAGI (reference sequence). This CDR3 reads CASNLPSGLSGKQYF. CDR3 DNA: TGTGCCAGCAACCTCCCTAGCGGGCTCAGTGGCAAGCAGTACTTC.

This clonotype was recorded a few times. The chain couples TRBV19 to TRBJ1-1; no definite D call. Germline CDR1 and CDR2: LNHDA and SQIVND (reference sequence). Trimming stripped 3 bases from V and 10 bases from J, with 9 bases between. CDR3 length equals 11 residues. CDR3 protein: CASSMDQVAFF. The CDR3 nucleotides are TGTGCCAGTAGTATGGACCAGGTAGCTTTCTTT.

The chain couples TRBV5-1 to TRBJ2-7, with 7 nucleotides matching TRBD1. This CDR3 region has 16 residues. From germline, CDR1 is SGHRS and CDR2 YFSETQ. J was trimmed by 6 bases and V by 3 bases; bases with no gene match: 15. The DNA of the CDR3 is TGCGCCAGCAGCTCACGGGGACAGCTCATGGGGTCCGAGCAGTACTTC. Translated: CASSSRGQLMGSEQYF. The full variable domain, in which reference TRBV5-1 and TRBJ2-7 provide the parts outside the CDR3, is KAGVTQTPRYLIKTRGQQVTLSCSPISGHRSVSWYQQTPGQGLQFLFEYFSETQRNKGNFPGRFSGRQFSNSRSEMNVSTLELGDSALYLCASSSRGQLMGSEQYFGPGTRLTVT.

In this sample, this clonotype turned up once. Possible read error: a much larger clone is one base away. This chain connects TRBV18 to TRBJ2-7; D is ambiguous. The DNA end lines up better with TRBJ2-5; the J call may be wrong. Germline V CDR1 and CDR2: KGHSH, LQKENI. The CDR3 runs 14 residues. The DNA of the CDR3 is TGTGCCAGCTCTGACGCGTGGGCCCAAGAGACCCAGTACTTC. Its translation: CASSDAWAQETQYF.

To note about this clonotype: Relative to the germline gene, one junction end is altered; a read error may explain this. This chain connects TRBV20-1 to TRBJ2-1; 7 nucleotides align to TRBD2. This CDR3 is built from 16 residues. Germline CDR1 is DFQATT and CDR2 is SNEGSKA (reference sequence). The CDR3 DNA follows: TGCAGTGCTAGAGGTGGGGGGGAGAAATTACACAATGGGCAGTCCTTC. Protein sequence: CSARGGGEKLHNGQSF.

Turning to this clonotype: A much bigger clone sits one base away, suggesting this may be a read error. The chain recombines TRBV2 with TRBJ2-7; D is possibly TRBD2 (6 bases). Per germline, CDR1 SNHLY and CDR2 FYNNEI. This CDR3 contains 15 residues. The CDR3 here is CASSDGGETSCEQYF. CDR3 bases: TGTGCCAGCAGTGACGGAGGGGAAACCTCCTGCGAGCAGTACTTC.

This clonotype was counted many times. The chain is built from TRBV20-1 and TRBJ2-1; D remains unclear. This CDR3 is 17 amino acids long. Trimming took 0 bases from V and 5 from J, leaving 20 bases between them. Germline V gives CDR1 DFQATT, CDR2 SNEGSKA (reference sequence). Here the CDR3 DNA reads TGCAGTGCTAGAGATCATGAGGTAACGTGGAGCCACAATGAGCAGTTCTTC. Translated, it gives CSARDHEVTWSHNEQFF.

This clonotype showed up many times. DNA of the CDR3: TGCAGTGCTTCTCCTAGGGAGGATGGCTACACCTTC. Translated, it gives CSASPREDGYTF. V gene TRBV20-1 combines with J gene TRBJ1-2; no definite D call. The V gene lost 5 bases and the J gene lost 6 bases, with 13 bases spanning the gap. This CDR3 region has 12 residues. Germline V gene data show CDR1 as DFQATT and CDR2 as SNEGSKA (reference sequence).

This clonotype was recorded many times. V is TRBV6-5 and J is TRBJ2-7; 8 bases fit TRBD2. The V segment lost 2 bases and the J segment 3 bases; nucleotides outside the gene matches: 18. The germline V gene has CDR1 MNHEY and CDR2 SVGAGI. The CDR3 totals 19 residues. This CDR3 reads CASSYGTRTSRPTDYEQYF. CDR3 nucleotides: TGTGCCAGCAGTTACGGGACCAGGACTAGCCGACCGACCGACTACGAGCAGTACTTC.

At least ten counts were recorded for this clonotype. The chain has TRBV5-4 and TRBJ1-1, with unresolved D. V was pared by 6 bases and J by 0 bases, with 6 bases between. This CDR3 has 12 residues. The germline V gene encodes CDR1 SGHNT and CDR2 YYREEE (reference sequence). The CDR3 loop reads CASTSMNTEAFF. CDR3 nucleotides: TGTGCCAGCACCTCGATGAACACTGAAGCTTTCTTT. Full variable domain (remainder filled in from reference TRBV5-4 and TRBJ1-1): ETGVTQSPTHLIKTRGQQVTLRCSSQSGHNTVSWYQQALGQGPQFIFQYYREEENGRGNFPPRFSGLQFPNYSSELNVNALELDDSALYLCASTSMNTEAFFGQGTRLTVV.

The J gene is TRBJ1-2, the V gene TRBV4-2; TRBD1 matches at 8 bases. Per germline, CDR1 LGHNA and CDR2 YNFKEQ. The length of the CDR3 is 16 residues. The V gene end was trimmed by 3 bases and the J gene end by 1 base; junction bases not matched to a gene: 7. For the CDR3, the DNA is TGTGCCAGCAGCCATCCCGGGACAGGTATTAACTATGGCTACACCTTC. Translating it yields CASSHPGTGINYGYTF.

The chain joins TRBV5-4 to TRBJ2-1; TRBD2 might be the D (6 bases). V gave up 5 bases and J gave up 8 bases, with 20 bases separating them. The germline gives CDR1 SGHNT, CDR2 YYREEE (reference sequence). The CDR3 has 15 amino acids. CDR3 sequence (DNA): TGTGCCAGCAGGGCCGGGACTGCTACCGGACATGAGCAGTTCTTC. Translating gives CASRAGTATGHEQFF.

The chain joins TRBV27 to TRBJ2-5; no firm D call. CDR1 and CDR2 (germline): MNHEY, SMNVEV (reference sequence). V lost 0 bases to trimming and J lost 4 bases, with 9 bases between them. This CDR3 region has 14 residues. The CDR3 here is CASSLSRVTETQYF. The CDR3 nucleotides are TGTGCCAGCAGTTTATCTCGGGTTACAGAGACCCAGTACTTC.

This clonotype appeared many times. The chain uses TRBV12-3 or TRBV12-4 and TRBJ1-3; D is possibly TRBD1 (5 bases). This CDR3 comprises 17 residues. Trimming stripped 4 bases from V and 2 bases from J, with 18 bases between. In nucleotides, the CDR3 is TGTGCCAGCAGTTCGCCTTCCGGGACCCTCCCTGGAAACACCATATATTTT. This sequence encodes CASSSPSGTLPGNTIYF.

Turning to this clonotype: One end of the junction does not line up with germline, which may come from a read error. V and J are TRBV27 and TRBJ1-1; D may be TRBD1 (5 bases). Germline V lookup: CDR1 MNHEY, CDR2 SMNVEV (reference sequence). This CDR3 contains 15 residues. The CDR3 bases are TGTGCCAGCAGCCTCCAGGGTTACACGAACACTGAAGCCTTCTTT. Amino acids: CASSLQGYTNTEAFF.

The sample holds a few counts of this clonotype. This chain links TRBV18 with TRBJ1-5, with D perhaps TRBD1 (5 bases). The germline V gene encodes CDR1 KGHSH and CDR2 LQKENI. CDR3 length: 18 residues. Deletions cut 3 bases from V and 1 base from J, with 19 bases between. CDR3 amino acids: CASSPRGAGSGSNQPQHF. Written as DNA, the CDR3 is TGTGCCAGCTCACCCCGCGGCGCAGGGAGTGGGAGCAATCAGCCCCAGCATTTT.

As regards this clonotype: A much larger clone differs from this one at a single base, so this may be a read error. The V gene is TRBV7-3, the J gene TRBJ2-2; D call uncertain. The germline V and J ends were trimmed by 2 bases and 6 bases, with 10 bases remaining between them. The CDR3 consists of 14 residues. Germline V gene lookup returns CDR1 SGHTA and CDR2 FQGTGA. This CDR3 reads CASSLQSGAGELFF. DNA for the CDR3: TGTGCCAGCAGCTTACAGTCGGGTGCCGGGGAGCTGTTTTTT.